This is a list of T cell receptor beta chains from one sample in a study of blood T cell repertoires in COVID-19. The repertoire was sequenced with immunoSEQ multiplex PCR; TCRdb's copy has only in-frame clones and lacks some. This sample has about 59,000 clones, with 79% found just once. Sequencing was carried out using peripheral blood. The source is a man between 60 and 75 years old with acute or convalescent COVID-19. Both conserved end residues are part of each CDR3. Fields, in order: clone size, D gene, J gene, V gene, CDR3 protein, CDR3 DNA. The D gene is left open where the match is weak. A row's size may be missing; if present it is once, few, many or a size class.

size: once
D: .
J: TRBJ2-5
V: TRBV7-2
CDR3: CASSPELQETQYF
DNA: TGTGCCAGCAGCCCCGAGTTACAAGAGACCCAGTACTTC

size: .
D: TRBD1
J: TRBJ2-6
V: TRBV28
CDR3: CASSSRQGITGANVLTF
DNA: TGTGCCAGCAGTTCTCGACAGGGGATTACTGGGGCCAACGTCCTGACTTTC

size: .
D: .
J: TRBJ2-1
V: TRBV27
CDR3: CASLGGRNEQFF
DNA: TGTGCCAGCCTAGGGGGACGCAATGAGCAGTTCTTC

size: .
D: .
J: TRBJ2-7
V: TRBV4-1
CDR3: CASSPGRVIARNYEQYF
DNA: TGCGCCAGCAGCCCCGGAAGAGTAATAGCGAGAAACTACGAGCAGTACTTC

size: .
D: .
J: TRBJ2-1
V: TRBV11-1
CDR3: CASSLGRNNEQFF
DNA: TGTGCCAGCAGCTTAGGGAGGAACAATGAGCAGTTCTTC

size: .
D: TRBD1
J: TRBJ2-7
V: TRBV5-6
CDR3: CASSPEGQGAQGEQYF
DNA: TGTGCCAGCAGCCCGGAAGGACAGGGGGCACAAGGGGAGCAGTACTTC

size: .
D: .
J: TRBJ1-5
V: TRBV11-1
CDR3: CASSLSGGRGPQHF
DNA: TGTGCCAGCAGCTTATCAGGCGGTCGGGGACCCCAGCATTTT

size: .
D: .
J: TRBJ1-1
V: TRBV4-1
CDR3: CASSQGAFGAFF
DNA: TGCGCCAGCAGCCAAGGGGCCTTCGGAGCTTTCTTT

size: .
D: .
J: TRBJ1-4
V: TRBV13
CDR3: CASSVGGEKLFF
DNA: TGTGCCAGCTCGGTCGGAGGTGAAAAACTGTTTTTT

size: .
D: TRBD1
J: TRBJ2-3
V: TRBV7-6
CDR3: CASSSHGGGTGVTDTQYF
DNA: TGTGCCAGCAGCTCCCACGGTGGGGGGACAGGGGTAACAGATACGCAGTATTTT

size: .
D: TRBD1
J: TRBJ1-2
V: TRBV2
CDR3: CASSGTGGEYGYTF
DNA: TGTGCCAGCAGTGGGACAGGGGGAGAGTATGGCTACACCTTC

size: .
D: .
J: TRBJ2-1
V: TRBV11-3
CDR3: CASSPGGGGGEQFF
DNA: TGTGCCAGCAGCCCCGGTGGGGGAGGCGGTGAGCAGTTCTTC

size: .
D: .
J: TRBJ2-1
V: TRBV21-1
CDR3: CASSKESPGGGHEQFF
DNA: TGTGCCAGCAGCAAAGAATCGCCAGGGGGCGGCCATGAGCAGTTCTTC

size: few
D: TRBD2
J: TRBJ2-2
V: TRBV27
CDR3: CASNEYRGRATGELFF
DNA: TGTGCCAGCAACGAATATCGGGGGAGGGCCACCGGGGAGCTGTTTTTT

size: once
D: .
J: TRBJ1-1
V: TRBV5-1
CDR3: CASSLAGTNTEAFF
DNA: TGCGCCAGCAGCTTGGCAGGGACTAACACTGAAGCTTTCTTT

size: few
D: TRBD1
J: TRBJ2-7
V: TRBV5-4
CDR3: CASSSGQGRVNYEQYF
DNA: TGTGCCAGCAGCTCCGGACAGGGAAGAGTTAACTACGAGCAGTACTTC

size: .
D: .
J: TRBJ2-1
V: TRBV7-2
CDR3: CASGLTGYNEQFF
DNA: TGTGCCAGCGGTTTGACAGGATACAATGAGCAGTTCTTC

size: .
D: .
J: TRBJ2-6
V: TRBV3-1/TRBV3-2
CDR3: CASSRSASGANVLTF
DNA: TGTGCCAGCAGCAGAAGCGCCTCTGGGGCCAACGTCCTGACTTTC

size: .
D: .
J: TRBJ2-5
V: TRBV3-1/TRBV3-2
CDR3: CASSQNREETQYF
DNA: TGTGCCAGCAGCCAAAACAGAGAAGAGACCCAGTACTTC

size: .
D: TRBD1
J: TRBJ2-7
V: TRBV10-3
CDR3: CAVRGSRDSSYEQYF
DNA: TGTGCCGTACGCGGTAGTCGGGACAGCTCCTACGAGCAGTACTTC

size: .
D: .
J: TRBJ2-1
V: TRBV12-3/TRBV12-4
CDR3: CASTLLVEQFF
DNA: TGTGCCAGCACCCTTCTAGTAGAGCAGTTCTTC

size: .
D: .
J: TRBJ2-2
V: TRBV25-1
CDR3: CASSKNIAGLNTGELFF
DNA: TGTGCCAGCAGCAAAAATATCGCAGGACTCAACACCGGGGAGCTGTTTTTT

size: few
D: .
J: TRBJ2-2
V: TRBV7-3
CDR3: CASSQRLAGELFF
DNA: TGTGCCAGCAGCCAAAGACTGGCCGGGGAGCTGTTTTTT

size: .
D: TRBD1
J: TRBJ2-1
V: TRBV30
CDR3: CAWSVVSGGHEQFF
DNA: TGTGCCTGGAGTGTAGTCTCAGGGGGCCATGAGCAGTTCTTC

size: .
D: TRBD2
J: TRBJ2-4
V: TRBV9
CDR3: CASSSGTSIDIQYF
DNA: TGTGCCAGCAGCTCCGGGACTAGCATTGACATTCAGTACTTC